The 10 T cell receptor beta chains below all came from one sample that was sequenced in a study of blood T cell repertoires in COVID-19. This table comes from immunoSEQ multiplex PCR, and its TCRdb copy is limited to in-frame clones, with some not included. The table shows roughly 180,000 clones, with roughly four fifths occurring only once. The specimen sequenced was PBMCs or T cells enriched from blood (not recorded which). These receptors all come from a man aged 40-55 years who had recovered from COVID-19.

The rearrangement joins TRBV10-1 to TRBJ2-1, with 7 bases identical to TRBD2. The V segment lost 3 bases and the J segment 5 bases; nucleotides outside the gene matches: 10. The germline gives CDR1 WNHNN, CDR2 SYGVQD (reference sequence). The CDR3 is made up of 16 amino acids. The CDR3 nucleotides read TGCGCCAGCAGTGAACGAGCGGGGATCGTTCACAATGAGCAGTTCTTC. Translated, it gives CASSERAGIVHNEQFF.

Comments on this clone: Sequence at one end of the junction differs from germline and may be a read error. CDR3 in amino acids: CASNLGNIGSYEQYF. The DNA of the CDR3 is TGTGCCAGCAACTTGGGCAATATCGGGAGCTACGAGCAGTACTTC. The chain combines TRBV5-8 with TRBJ2-7; D might be TRBD2 (6 bases). The germline gives CDR1 SGHTS, CDR2 YDEGEE. This CDR3 comprises 15 residues.

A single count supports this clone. DNA for the CDR3: TGTGCCAGCAGCCGAGTAGGGGTGACCCCCCCCGGTCAGCAAGAGACCCAGTACTTC. Its protein product is CASSRVGVTPPGQQETQYF. V gene TRBV7-8 combines with J gene TRBJ2-5; weak D call: TRBD1 (5 bases). The V and J ends lost 5 bases and 2 bases respectively, with 27 bases between them. The germline gives CDR1 SGHVS, CDR2 FQNEAQ. The CDR3 sequence is 19 residues long.

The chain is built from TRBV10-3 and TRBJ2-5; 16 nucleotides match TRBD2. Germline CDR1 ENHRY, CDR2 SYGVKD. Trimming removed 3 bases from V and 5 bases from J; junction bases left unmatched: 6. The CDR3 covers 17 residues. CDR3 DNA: TGTGCCATCAGTGACGGGACTAGCGGGAGGGGAGGGGAGACCCAGTACTTC. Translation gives CAISDGTSGRGGETQYF.

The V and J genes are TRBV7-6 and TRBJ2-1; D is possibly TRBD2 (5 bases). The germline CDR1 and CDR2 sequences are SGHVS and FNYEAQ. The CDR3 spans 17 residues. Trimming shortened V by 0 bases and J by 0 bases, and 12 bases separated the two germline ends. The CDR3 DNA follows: TGTGCCAGCAGCTTAGCGGCTAGCCGTAGCTCCTACAATGAGCAGTTCTTC. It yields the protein CASSLAASRSSYNEQFF.

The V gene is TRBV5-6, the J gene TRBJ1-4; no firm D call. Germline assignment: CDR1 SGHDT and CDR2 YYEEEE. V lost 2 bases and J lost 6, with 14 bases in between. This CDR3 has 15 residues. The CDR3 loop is CASSFTGRLDEKLFF. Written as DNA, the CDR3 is TGTGCCAGCAGCTTCACGGGGAGGTTAGATGAAAAACTGTTTTTT.

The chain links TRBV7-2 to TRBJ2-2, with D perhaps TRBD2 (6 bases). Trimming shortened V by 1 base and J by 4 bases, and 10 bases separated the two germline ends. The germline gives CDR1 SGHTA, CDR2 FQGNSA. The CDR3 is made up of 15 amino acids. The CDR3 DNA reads TGTGCCAGCAGCTTAGGTCGAGCGGGCACCGGGGAGCTGTTTTTT. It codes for CASSLGRAGTGELFF.

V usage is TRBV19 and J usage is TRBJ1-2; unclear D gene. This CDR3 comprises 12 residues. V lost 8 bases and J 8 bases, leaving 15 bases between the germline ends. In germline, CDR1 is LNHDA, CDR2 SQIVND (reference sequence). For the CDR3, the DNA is TGTGCCAGTGGGATTGGGATAGCGGGCTACACCTTC. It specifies CASGIGIAGYTF. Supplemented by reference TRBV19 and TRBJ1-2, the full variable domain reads DGGITQSPKYLFRKEGQNVTLSCEQNLNHDAMYWYRQDPGQGLRLIYYSQIVNDFQKGDIAEGYSVSREKKESFPLTVTSAQKNPTAFYLCASGIGIAGYTFGSGTRLTVV.

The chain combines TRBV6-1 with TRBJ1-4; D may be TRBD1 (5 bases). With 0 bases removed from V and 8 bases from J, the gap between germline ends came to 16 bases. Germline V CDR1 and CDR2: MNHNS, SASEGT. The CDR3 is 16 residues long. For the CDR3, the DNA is TGTGCCAGCAGTGAAGCGCATGGGGCCGTAGGCGAAAAACTGTTTTTT. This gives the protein CASSEAHGAVGEKLFF.

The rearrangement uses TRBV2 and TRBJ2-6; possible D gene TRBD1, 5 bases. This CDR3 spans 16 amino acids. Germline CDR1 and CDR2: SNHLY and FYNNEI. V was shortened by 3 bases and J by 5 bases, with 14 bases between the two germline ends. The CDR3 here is CASSDLTASRANVLTF. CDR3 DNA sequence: TGTGCCAGCAGTGACCTGACAGCGTCCCGGGCCAACGTCCTGACTTTC.